These T cell receptor beta chains were read from a single sample in a study of blood T cells in healthy people across ages. TCRdb used MiXCR to reprocess the 5' RACE reads, holding one entry per CDR3 protein. Altogether hundreds of thousands of distinct CDR3 sequences are present, roughly 45% being singletons, with the ten largest covering about 20%. The sequenced material came from blood. These receptor sequences come from a woman aged 55 to 70 in good health. The CDR3 runs from the conserved cysteine through the conserved F or W. Each record gives: J gene, clone size, D gene, V gene, CDR3 DNA, CDR3 protein. The D gene is left open where the match is weak. Clone size is given for some rows only: seen once, a few or many times, or a class if the clone is expanded.

J: TRBJ2-7
size: few
D: -
V: TRBV7-9
DNA: TGTGCCAGCAGCCCCCCCCCGGGAAACGAGCAGTACTTC
CDR3: CASSPPPGNEQYF

J: TRBJ2-1
size: -
D: -
V: TRBV6-2/TRBV6-3
DNA: TGTGCCAGCAGTTACTACGCTAGCGATAGCTCCTACAATGAGCAGTTCTTC
CDR3: CASSYYASDSSYNEQFF

J: TRBJ1-4
size: -
D: -
V: TRBV4-2
DNA: TGTGCCAGCAGCCAAGATCGGGGCAGTAATGAAAAACTGTTTTTT
CDR3: CASSQDRGSNEKLFF

J: TRBJ2-3
size: -
D: -
V: TRBV6-5
DNA: TGTGCCAGCAGTTACGGACGAGGGTCGGTAGGAACAGATACGCAGTATTTT
CDR3: CASSYGRGSVGTDTQYF

J: TRBJ2-5
size: -
D: -
V: TRBV27
DNA: TGTGCCAGCAGTATGACTAGTTTGGAGACCCAGTACTTC
CDR3: CASSMTSLETQYF

J: TRBJ2-1
size: many
D: TRBD2
V: TRBV29-1
DNA: TGCAGCGTTGAAGGACTAGCGGTCAATGAGCAGTTCTTC
CDR3: CSVEGLAVNEQFF

J: TRBJ1-6
size: few
D: -
V: TRBV5-5
DNA: TGTGCCAGCAGTTTAACAAACCAGGTTGCTAATTCACCCCTCCACTTT
CDR3: CASSLTNQVANSPLHF

J: TRBJ2-1
size: -
D: -
V: TRBV5-1
DNA: TGCGCCAGCAGCTTTGCAGGCCACTCGGAGAATGAGCAGTTCTTC
CDR3: CASSFAGHSENEQFF

J: TRBJ2-1
size: few
D: TRBD1
V: TRBV6-6
DNA: TGTGCCAGCAGCCCTGGGACAGGGCCTAACAATGAGCAGTTCTTC
CDR3: CASSPGTGPNNEQFF

J: TRBJ2-2
size: -
D: -
V: TRBV7-6
DNA: TGTGCCAGCAGCTTAATGCAGGAAACCGGGGAGCTGTTTTTT
CDR3: CASSLMQETGELFF

J: TRBJ2-1
size: -
D: -
V: TRBV3-1
DNA: TGTGCCAGCAGCCAAGCAGGGGTTGTCATCTCCTACAATGAGCAGTTCTTC
CDR3: CASSQAGVVISYNEQFF

J: TRBJ2-5
size: many
D: -
V: TRBV9
DNA: TGTGCCAGCAGCGTAGCGGTTTACGGGACCCAGTACTTC
CDR3: CASSVAVYGTQYF

J: TRBJ2-3
size: -
D: -
V: TRBV5-1
DNA: TGCGCCAGCAGCTTTCCGGGGGTTTCGGATACGCAGTATTTT
CDR3: CASSFPGVSDTQYF

J: TRBJ1-5
size: -
D: -
V: TRBV12-3/TRBV12-4
DNA: TGTGCCAGCAGTACAGCGCGACAGGTTCAGCCCCAGCATTTT
CDR3: CASSTARQVQPQHF

J: TRBJ2-7
size: -
D: -
V: TRBV3-1
DNA: TGTGCCAGCAGCCAATCAGACAGCGGCGAGCAGTACTTC
CDR3: CASSQSDSGEQYF

J: TRBJ2-7
size: -
D: -
V: TRBV7-2
DNA: TGTGCCAGCAGCACAAGTAGAGCACAGGGCCAACACGAGCAGTACTTC
CDR3: CASSTSRAQGQHEQYF